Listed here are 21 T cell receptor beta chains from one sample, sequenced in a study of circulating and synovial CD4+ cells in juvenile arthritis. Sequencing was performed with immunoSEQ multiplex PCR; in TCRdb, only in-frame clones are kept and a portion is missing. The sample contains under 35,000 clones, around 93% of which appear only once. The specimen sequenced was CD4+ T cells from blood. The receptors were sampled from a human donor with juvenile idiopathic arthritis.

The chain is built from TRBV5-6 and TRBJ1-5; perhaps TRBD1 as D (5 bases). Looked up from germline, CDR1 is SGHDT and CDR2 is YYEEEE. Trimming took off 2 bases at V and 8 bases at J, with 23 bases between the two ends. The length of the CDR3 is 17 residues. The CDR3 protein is CASSFTTGSSRGKPQHF. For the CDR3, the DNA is TGTGCCAGCAGCTTCACTACAGGATCCTCTAGGGGAAAGCCCCAGCATTTT.

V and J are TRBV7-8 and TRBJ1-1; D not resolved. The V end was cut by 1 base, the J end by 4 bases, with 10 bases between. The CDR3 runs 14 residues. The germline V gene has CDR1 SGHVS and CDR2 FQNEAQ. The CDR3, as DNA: TGTGCCAGCAGCTTAGGAGGTCGCAGCACTGAAGCTTTCTTT. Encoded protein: CASSLGGRSTEAFF.

CDR3 amino acids: CASSLGLRGGSTDTQYF. The DNA of the CDR3 is TGTGCCAGCAGCTTGGGTCTGCGGGGGGGTAGCACAGATACGCAGTATTTT. The genes are TRBV5-4 and TRBJ2-3; 9 bases align to TRBD2. The CDR3 contains 17 residues. The germline V gene encodes CDR1 SGHNT and CDR2 YYREEE (reference sequence). Germline trimming cut 0 bases from V and 0 bases from J; bases unmatched to any gene: 5.

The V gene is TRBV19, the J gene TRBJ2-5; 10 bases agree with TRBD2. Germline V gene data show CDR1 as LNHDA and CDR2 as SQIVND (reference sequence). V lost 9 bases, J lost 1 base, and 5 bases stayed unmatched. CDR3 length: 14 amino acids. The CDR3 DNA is TGTGCCAGCTCTACTAGCGGGGTCCAAGAGACCCAGTACTTC. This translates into CASSTSGVQETQYF. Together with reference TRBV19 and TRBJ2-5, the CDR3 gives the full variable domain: DGGITQSPKYLFRKEGQNVTLSCEQNLNHDAMYWYRQDPGQGLRLIYYSQIVNDFQKGDIAEGYSVSREKKESFPLTVTSAQKNPTAFYLCASSTSGVQETQYFGPGTRLLVL.

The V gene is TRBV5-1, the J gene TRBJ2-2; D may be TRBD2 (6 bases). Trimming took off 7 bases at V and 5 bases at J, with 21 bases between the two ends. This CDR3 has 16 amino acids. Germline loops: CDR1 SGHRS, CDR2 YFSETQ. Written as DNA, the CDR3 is TGCGCCAGCCGTCCCGGGGGTACGGGTGAGACCGGGGAGCTGTTTTTT. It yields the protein CASRPGGTGETGELFF. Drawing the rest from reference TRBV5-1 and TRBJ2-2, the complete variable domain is KAGVTQTPRYLIKTRGQQVTLSCSPISGHRSVSWYQQTPGQGLQFLFEYFSETQRNKGNFPGRFSGRQFSNSRSEMNVSTLELGDSALYLCASRPGGTGETGELFFGEGSRLTVL.

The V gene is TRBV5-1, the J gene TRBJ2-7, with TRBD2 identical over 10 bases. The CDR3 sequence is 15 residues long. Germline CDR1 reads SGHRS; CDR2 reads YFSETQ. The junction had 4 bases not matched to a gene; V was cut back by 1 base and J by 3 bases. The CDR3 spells CASSLTSGNDYEQYF. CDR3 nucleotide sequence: TGCGCCAGCAGCTTGACTAGCGGGAATGACTACGAGCAGTACTTC.

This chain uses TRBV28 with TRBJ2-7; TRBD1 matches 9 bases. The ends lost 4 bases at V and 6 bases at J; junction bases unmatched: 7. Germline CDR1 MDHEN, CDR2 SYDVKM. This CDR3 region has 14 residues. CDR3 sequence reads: CASSSGQGPGEQYF. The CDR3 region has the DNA TGTGCCAGCAGTTCGGGACAGGGTCCAGGCGAGCAGTACTTC. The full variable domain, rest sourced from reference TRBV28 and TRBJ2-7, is DVKVTQSSRYLVKRTGEKVFLECVQDMDHENMFWYRQDPGLGLRLIYFSYDVKMKEKGDIPEGYSVSREKKERFSLILESASTNQTSMYLCASSSGQGPGEQYFGPGTRLTVT.

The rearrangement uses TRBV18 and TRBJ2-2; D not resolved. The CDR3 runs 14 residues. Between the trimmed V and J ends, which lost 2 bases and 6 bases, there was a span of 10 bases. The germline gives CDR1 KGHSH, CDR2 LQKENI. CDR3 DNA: TGTGCCAGCTCACCAGTGAGGAGCGCCGGGGAGCTGTTTTTT. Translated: CASSPVRSAGELFF.

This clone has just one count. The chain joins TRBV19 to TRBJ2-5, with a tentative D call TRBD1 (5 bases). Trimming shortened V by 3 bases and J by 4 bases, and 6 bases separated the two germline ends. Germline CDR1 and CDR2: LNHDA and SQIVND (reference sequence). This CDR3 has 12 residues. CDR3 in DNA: TGTGCCAGTAGTATCCAGGGAGAGACCCAGTACTTC. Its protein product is CASSIQGETQYF.

The DNA for the CDR3 is TGTGCCAGCAGCTTAATTTCAGGTTCAGGTCAGCCCCAGCATTTT. It encodes CASSLISGSGQPQHF. J is TRBJ1-5 and V is TRBV7-2; no definite D call. This CDR3 region has 15 residues. Germline V gene sequence: CDR1 SGHTA, CDR2 FQGNSA. Trimming removed 2 bases at V and 6 bases at J, with 14 bases between.

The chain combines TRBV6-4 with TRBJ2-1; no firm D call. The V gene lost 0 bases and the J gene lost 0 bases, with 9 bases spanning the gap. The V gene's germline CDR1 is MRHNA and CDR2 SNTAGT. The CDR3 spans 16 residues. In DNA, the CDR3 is TGTGCCAGCAGTGACTCAGCCGTCCGCTCCTACAATGAGCAGTTCTTC. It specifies CASSDSAVRSYNEQFF.

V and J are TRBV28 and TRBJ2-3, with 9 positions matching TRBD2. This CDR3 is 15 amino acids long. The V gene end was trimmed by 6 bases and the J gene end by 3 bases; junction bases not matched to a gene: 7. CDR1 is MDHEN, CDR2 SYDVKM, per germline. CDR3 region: CASRGGRGSTDTQYF. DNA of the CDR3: TGTGCCAGCAGGGGCGGGAGGGGTTCAACAGATACGCAGTATTTT.

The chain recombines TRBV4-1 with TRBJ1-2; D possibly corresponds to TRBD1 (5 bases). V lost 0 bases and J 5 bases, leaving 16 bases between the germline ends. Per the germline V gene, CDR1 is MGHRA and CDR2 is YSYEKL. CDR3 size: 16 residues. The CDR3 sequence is CASSQDLGQSRYGYTF. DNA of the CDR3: TGCGCCAGCAGCCAAGATTTAGGACAAAGCCGTTATGGCTACACCTTC.

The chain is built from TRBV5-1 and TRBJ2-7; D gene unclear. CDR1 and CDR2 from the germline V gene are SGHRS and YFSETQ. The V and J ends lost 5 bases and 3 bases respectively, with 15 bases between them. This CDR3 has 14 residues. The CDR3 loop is CASRVHTEFYEQYF. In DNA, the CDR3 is TGCGCCAGCAGGGTCCATACAGAATTCTACGAGCAGTACTTC.

Here the CDR3 reads CASSLTRVLYNEQFF. CDR3 in DNA: TGTGCCAGCAGCCTAACCCGGGTTCTTTACAATGAGCAGTTCTTC. V is TRBV11-3 and J is TRBJ2-1, with D hard to call. This CDR3 spans 15 amino acids. Germline assignment: CDR1 SGHNT and CDR2 YENEEA. Trimming removed 5 bases at V and 4 bases at J, with 15 bases between.

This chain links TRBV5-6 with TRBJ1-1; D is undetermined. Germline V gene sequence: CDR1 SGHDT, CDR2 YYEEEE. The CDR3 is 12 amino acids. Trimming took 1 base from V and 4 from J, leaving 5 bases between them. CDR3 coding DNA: TGTGCCAGCAGCTTGTTTAGCACTGAAGCTTTCTTT. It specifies CASSLFSTEAFF.

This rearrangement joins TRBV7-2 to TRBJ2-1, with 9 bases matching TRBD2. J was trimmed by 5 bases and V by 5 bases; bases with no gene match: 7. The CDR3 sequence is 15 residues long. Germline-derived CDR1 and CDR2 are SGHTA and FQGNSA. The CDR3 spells CASSLLAGNNNEQFF. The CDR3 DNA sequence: TGTGCCAGCAGCCTCCTAGCGGGAAACAACAATGAGCAGTTCTTC.

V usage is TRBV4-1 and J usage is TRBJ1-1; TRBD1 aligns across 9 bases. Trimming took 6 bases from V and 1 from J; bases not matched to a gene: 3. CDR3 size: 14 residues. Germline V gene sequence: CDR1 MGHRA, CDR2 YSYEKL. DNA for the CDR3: TGCGCCAGCAGAGACAGGGGGACGAACACTGAAGCTTTCTTT. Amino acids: CASRDRGTNTEAFF.

CDR3 nucleotides: TGTGCCAGCGGCGGGCGCGACTCCTACAATGAGCAGTTCTTC. Its protein is CASGGRDSYNEQFF. The rearrangement uses TRBV5-4 and TRBJ2-1, with D possibly matching TRBD2 (5 bases). CDR1 and CDR2 (germline): SGHNT, YYREEE (reference sequence). V was cut by 7 bases and J by 0 bases, with 11 bases left in between. This CDR3 contains 14 residues.

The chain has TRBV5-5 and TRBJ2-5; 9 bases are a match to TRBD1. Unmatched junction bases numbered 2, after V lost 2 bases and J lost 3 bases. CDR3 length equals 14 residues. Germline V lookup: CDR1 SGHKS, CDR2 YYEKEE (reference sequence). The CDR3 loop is CASSFRDREETQYF. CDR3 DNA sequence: TGTGCCAGCAGCTTCCGGGACAGGGAAGAGACCCAGTACTTC.

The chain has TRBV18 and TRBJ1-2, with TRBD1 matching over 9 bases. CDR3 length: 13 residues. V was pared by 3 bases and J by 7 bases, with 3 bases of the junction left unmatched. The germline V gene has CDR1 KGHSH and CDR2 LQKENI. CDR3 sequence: CASSPDRGRGYTF. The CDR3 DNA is TGTGCCAGCTCACCGGACAGGGGACGTGGCTACACCTTC.